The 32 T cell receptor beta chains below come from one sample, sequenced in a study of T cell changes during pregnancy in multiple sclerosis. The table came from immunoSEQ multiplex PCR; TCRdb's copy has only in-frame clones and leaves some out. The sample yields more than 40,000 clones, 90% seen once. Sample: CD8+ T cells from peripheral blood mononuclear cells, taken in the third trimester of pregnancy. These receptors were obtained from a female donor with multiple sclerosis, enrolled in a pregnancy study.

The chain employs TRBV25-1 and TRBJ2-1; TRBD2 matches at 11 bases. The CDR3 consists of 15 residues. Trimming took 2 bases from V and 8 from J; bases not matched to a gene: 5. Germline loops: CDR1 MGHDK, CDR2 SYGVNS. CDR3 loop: CASSEPLAGEDEQFF. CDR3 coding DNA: TGTGCCAGCAGTGAACCACTAGCGGGAGAGGATGAGCAGTTCTTC.

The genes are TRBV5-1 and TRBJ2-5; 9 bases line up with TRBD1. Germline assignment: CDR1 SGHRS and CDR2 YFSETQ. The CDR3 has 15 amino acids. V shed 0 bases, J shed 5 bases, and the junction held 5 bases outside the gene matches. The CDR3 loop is CASSLEGQGGETQYF. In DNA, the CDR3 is TGCGCCAGCAGCTTGGAGGGACAGGGAGGGGAGACCCAGTACTTC.

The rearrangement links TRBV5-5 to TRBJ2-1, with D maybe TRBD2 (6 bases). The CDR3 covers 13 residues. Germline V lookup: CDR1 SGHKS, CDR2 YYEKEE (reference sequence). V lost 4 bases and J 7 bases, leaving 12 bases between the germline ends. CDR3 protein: CASSQISGNEQFF. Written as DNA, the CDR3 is TGTGCCAGCAGCCAGATAAGCGGGAATGAGCAGTTCTTC.

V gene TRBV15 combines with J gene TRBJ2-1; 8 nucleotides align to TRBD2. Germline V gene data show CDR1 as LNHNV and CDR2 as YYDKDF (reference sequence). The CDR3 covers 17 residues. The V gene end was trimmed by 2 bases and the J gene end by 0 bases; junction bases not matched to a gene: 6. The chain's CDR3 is CATSRIPSGSSYNEQFF. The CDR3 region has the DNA TGTGCCACCAGCAGAATTCCAAGCGGGAGCTCCTACAATGAGCAGTTCTTC.

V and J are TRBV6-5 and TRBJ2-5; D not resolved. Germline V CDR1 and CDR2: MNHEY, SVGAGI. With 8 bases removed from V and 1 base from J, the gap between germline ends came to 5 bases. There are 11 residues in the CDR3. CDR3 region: CASRVQETQYF. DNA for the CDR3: TGTGCCAGCCGGGTCCAAGAGACCCAGTACTTC.

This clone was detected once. The CDR3 nucleotides are TGTGCCAGTAGTTCAACAGGGGCCACTGAAGCTTTCTTT. Translation: CASSSTGATEAFF. J is TRBJ1-1 and V is TRBV19; TRBD1 agrees at 7 bases. Germline V gene lookup returns CDR1 LNHDA and CDR2 SQIVND (reference sequence). Unmatched junction bases numbered 4, after V lost 5 bases and J lost 4 bases. This CDR3 region has 13 residues.

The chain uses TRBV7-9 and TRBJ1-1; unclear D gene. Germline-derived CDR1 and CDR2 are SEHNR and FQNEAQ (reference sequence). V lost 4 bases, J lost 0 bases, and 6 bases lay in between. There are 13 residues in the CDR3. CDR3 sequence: CASSSVVNTEAFF. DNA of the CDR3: TGTGCCAGCAGCTCGGTAGTGAACACTGAAGCTTTCTTT.

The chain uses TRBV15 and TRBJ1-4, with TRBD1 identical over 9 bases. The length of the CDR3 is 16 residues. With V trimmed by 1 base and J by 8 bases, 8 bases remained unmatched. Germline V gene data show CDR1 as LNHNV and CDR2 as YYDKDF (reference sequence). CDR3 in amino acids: CATSRGTGQGWEKLFF. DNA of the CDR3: TGTGCCACCAGCAGAGGCACGGGACAGGGTTGGGAAAAACTGTTTTTT.

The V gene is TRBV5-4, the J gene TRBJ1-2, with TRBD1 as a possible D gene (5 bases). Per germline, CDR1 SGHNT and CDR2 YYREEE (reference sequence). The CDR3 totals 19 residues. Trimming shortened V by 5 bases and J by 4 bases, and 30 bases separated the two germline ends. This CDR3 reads CASSTWQGSSPMDRYGYTF. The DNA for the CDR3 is TGTGCCAGCAGTACGTGGCAGGGCTCTTCACCCATGGACCGCTATGGCTACACCTTC.

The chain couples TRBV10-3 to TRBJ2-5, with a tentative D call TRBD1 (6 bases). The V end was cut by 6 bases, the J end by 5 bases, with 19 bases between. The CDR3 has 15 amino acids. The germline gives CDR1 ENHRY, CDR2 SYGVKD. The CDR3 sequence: CAIRAPTGAGETQYF. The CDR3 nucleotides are TGTGCCATCAGGGCCCCGACAGGCGCAGGGGAGACCCAGTACTTC.

The CDR3 DNA is TGTGCCAGCAGTGTACAGGGCCTCAATCAGCCCCAGCATTTT. Residues: CASSVQGLNQPQHF. This sequence joins TRBV25-1 and TRBJ1-5, with D perhaps TRBD1 (6 bases). V lost 4 bases and J lost 3, with 10 bases in between. This CDR3 has 14 amino acids. Germline loops: CDR1 MGHDK, CDR2 SYGVNS. Combining the CDR3 with reference TRBV25-1 and TRBJ1-5 gives the whole variable domain EADIYQTPRYLVIGTGKKITLECSQTMGHDKMYWYQQDPGMELHLIHYSYGVNSTEKGDLSSESTVSRIRTEHFPLTLESARPSHTSQYLCASSVQGLNQPQHFGDGTRLSIL.

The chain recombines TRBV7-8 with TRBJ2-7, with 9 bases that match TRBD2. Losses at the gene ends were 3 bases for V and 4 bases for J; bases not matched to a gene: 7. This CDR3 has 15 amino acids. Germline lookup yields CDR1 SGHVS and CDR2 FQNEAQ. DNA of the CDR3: TGTGCCAGCAGCTTTGAAGGGACTAGCTTGTACGAGCAGTACTTC. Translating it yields CASSFEGTSLYEQYF.

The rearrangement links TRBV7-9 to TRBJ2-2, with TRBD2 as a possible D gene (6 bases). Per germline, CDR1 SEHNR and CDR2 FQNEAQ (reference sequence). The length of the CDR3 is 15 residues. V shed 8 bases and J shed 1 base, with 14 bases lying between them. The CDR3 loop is CASGWEEGNTGELFF. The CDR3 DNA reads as TGTGCCAGCGGTTGGGAGGAGGGGAACACCGGGGAGCTGTTTTTT. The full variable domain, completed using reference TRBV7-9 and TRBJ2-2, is DTGVSQNPRHKITKRGQNVTFRCDPISEHNRLYWYRQTLGQGPEFLTYFQNEAQLEKSRLLSDRFSAERPKGSFSTLEIQRTEQGDSAMYLCASGWEEGNTGELFFGEGSRLTVL.

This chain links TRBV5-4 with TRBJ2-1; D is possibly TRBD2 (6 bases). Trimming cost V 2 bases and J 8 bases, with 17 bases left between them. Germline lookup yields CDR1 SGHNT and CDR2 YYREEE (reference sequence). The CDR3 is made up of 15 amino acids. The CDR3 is CASSFFGGLGDEQFF. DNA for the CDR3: TGTGCCAGCAGCTTTTTCGGGGGTCTCGGCGATGAGCAGTTCTTC.

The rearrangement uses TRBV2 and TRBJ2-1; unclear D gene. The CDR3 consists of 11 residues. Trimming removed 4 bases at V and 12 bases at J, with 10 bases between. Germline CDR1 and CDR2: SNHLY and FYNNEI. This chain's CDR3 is CASSGLSPQFF. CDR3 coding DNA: TGTGCCAGCAGTGGACTCTCGCCGCAGTTCTTC.

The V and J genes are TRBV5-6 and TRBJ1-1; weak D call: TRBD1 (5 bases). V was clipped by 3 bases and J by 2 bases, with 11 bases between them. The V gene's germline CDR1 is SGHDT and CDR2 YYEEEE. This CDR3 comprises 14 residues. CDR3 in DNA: TGTGCCAGCAGCTGGGGGGTTCGTAACACTGAAGCTTTCTTT. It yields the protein CASSWGVRNTEAFF.

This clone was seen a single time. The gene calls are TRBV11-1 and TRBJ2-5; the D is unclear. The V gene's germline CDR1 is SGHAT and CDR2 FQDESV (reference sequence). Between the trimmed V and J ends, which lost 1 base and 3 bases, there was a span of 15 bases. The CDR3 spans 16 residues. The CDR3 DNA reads TGTGCCAGCAGCTTAGGGCCTCAGGTGGTAGAAGAGACCCAGTACTTC. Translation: CASSLGPQVVEETQYF.

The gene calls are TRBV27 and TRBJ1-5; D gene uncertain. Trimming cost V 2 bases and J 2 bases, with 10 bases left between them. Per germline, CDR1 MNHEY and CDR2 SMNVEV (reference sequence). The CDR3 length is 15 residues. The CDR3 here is CASSLGPGGNQPQHF. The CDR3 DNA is TGTGCCAGCAGTTTAGGGCCCGGTGGCAATCAGCCCCAGCATTTT.

The CDR3 DNA sequence: TGCGCCAGCAGCCAAGAAGCAGGGATGAACACTGAAGCTTTCTTT. This encodes CASSQEAGMNTEAFF. The J gene is TRBJ1-1, the V gene TRBV4-3; D might be TRBD1 (5 bases). Germline assignment: CDR1 LGHNA and CDR2 YSLEER. Trimming took off 0 bases at V and 0 bases at J, with 8 bases between the two ends. The CDR3 extends over 15 amino acids.

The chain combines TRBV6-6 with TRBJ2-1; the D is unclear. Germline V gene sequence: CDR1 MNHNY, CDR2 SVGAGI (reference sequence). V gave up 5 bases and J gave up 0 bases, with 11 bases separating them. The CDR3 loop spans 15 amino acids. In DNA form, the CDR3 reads TGTGCCAGCAGTCCTACAGAATACTCCTACAATGAGCAGTTCTTC. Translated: CASSPTEYSYNEQFF.

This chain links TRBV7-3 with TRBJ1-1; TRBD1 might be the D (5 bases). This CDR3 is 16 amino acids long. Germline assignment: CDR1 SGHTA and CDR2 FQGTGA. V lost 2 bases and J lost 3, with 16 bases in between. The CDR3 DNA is TGTGCCAGCAGCTTAGTTGGGGCTGGTGAGGACACTGAAGCTTTCTTT. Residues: CASSLVGAGEDTEAFF.

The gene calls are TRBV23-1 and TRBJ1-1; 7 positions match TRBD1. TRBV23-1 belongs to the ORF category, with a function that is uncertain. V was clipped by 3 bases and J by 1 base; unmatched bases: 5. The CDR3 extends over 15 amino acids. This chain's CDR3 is CASSQNYRGNTEAFF. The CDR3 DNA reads TGCGCCAGCAGTCAGAACTACAGGGGGAACACTGAAGCTTTCTTT.

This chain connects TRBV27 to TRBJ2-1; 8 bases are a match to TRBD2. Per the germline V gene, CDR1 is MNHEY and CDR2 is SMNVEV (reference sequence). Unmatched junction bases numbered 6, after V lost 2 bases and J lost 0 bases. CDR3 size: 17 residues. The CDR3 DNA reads TGTGCCAGCAGTTTACTCTCCGGGGGGGCCTCCTACAATGAGCAGTTCTTC. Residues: CASSLLSGGASYNEQFF.

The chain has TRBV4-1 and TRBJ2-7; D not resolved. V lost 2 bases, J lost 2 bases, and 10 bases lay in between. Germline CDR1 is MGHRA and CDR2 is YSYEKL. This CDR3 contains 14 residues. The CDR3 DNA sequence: TGCGCCAGCAGCCAACTAGTCAGCACCTACGAGCAGTACTTC. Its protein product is CASSQLVSTYEQYF.

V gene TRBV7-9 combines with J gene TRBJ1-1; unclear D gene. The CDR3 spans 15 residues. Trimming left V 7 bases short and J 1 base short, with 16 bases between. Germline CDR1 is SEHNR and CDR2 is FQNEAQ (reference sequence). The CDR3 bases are TGTGCCAGCAACCCTCCCCTCCCGCGGAACACTGAAGCTTTCTTT. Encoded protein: CASNPPLPRNTEAFF.

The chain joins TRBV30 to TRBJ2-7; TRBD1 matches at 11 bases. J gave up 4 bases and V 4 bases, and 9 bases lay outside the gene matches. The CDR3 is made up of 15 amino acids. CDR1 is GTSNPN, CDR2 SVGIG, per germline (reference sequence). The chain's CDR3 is CAWKPGQGAFYEQYF. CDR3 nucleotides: TGTGCCTGGAAACCAGGACAGGGGGCATTTTACGAGCAGTACTTC.

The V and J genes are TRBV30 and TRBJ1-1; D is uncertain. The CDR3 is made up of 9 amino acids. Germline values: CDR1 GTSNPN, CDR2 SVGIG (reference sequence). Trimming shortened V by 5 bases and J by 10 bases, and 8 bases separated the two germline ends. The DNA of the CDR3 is TGTGCCTGGGCGGAGGGAGCTTTCTTT. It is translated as CAWAEGAFF.

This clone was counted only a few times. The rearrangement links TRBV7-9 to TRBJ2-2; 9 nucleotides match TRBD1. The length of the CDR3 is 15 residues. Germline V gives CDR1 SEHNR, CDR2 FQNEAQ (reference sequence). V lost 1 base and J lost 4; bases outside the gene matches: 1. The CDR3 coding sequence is TGTGCCAGCAGCTTAGGGACAGGGGTCACCGGGGAGCTGTTTTTT. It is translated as CASSLGTGVTGELFF.

CDR3 protein: CASSLLFYRAVGQPQHF. CDR3 DNA: TGTGCCAGCAGCTTACTTTTTTACAGGGCGGTAGGACAGCCCCAGCATTTT. The gene calls are TRBV7-2 and TRBJ1-5, with a tentative D call TRBD1 (6 bases). The CDR3 contains 17 residues. From germline, CDR1 is SGHTA and CDR2 FQGNSA. Between the trimmed V and J ends, which lost 2 bases and 7 bases, there was a span of 21 bases.

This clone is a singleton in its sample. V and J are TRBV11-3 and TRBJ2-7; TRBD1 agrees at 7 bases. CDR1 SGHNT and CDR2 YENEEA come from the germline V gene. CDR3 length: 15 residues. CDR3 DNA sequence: TGTGTCAAGGGGTCCGGGACAGTCATTTTTTACGAGCAGTACTTC. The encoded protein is CVKGSGTVIFYEQYF.

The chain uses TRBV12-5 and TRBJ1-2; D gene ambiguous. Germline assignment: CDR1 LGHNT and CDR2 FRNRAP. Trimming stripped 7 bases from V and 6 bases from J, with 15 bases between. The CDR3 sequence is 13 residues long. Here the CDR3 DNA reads TGTGCTAGTGCCCCAACCGGCGGAAATGGCTACACCTTC. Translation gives CASAPTGGNGYTF.

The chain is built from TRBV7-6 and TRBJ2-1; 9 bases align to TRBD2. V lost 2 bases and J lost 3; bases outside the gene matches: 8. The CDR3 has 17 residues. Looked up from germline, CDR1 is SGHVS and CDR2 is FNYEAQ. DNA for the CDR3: TGTGCCAGCAGCTTAAGACCCAGCGGGGGGTTCTACAATGAGCAGTTCTTC. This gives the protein CASSLRPSGGFYNEQFF.